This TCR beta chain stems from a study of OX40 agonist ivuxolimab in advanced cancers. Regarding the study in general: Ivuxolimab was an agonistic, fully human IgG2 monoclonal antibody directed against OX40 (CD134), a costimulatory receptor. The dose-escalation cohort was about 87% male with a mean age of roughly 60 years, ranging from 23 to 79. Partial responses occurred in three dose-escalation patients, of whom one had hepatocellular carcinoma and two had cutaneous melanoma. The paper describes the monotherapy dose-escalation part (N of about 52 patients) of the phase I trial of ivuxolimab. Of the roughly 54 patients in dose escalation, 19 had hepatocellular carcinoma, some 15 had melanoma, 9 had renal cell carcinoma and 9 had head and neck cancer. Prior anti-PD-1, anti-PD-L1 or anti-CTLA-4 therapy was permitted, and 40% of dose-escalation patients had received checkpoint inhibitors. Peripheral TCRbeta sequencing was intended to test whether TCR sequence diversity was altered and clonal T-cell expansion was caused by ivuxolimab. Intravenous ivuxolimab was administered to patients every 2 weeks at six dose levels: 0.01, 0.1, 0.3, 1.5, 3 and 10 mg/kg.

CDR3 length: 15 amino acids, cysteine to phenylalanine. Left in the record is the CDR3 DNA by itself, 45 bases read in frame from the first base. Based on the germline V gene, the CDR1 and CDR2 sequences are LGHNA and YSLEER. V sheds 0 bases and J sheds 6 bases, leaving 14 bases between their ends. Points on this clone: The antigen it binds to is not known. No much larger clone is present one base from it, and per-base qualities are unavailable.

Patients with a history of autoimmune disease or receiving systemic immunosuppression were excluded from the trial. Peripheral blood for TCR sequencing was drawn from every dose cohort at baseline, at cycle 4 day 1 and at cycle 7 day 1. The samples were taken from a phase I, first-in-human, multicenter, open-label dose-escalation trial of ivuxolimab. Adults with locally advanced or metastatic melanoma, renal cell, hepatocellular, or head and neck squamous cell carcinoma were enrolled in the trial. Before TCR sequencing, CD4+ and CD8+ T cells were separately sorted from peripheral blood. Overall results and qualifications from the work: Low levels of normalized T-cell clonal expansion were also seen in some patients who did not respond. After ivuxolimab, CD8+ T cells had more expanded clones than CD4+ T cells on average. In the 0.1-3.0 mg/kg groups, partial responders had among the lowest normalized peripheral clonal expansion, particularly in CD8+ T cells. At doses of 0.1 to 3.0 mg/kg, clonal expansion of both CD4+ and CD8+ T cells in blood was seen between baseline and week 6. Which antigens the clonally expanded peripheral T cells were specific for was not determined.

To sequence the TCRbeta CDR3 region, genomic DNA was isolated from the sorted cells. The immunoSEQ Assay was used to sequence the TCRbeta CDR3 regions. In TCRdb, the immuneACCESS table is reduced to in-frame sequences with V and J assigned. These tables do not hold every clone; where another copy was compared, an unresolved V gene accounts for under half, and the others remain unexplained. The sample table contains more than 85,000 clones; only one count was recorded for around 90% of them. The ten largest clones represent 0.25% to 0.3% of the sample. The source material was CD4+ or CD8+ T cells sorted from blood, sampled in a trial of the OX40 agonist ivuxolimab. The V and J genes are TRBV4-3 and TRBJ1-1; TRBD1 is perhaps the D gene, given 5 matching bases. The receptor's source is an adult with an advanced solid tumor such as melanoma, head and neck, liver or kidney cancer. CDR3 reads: CASSQDLRWDSEAFF. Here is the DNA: TGCGCCAGCAGCCAAGATTTGCGGTGGGACTCTGAAGCTTTCTTT.